The TCR beta chain described here comes from a study of T-cell reconstitution after alpha-beta-depleted transplantation in children. A TCRbeta library incorporating unique molecular identifiers was prepared. One entry per CDR3 protein results from TCRdb running MiXCR on the PCR reads. The sample comprises 600,000 to 700,000 distinct CDR3 sequences, over 15% of which are singletons, and 1.1% rests with the top ten. This CDR3 spans 14 amino acids. Trimming cost V 5 bases and J 6 bases, with 13 bases left between them. Germline-derived CDR1 and CDR2 are MDHEN and SYDVKM. The origin of this receptor is a human donor who donated a stem cell graft to a child with acute myeloid leukemia. Sample: PBMCs from the stem cell graft donor, taken from the stem cell graft. The chain employs TRBV28 and TRBJ1-4; D perhaps matches TRBD1 (5 bases). CDR3 sequence reads: CASSPQTEDEKLFF. CDR3 in DNA: TGTGCCAGCAGTCCCCAGACAGAAGATGAAAAACTGTTTTTT.